These 14 T cell receptor beta chains were all obtained from the same sample, sequenced in a study of Ad26.COV2.S vaccination and SARS-CoV-2 variants. Sequenced by immunoSEQ multiplex PCR; TCRdb stores in-frame clones only, minus some. Of 300,000 to 400,000 clones listed, 86% were seen once; the top ten hold about 10%. Treatment specified: about 20 received Ad26.COV2.S at low or high dose, single or two shots; about 5 received placebo; per-sample allocation not given. Sample collection was performed on day 63 after the first vaccine or placebo injection. The sequencing used peripheral blood, collected in a trial of Ad26.COV2.S vaccine versus placebo. The receptors stem from a person aged 18 to 65 who received the Ad26.COV2.S COVID-19 vaccine or a placebo.

V gene TRBV7-9 combines with J gene TRBJ1-5, with D unresolved. The V end was cut by 2 bases, the J end by 4 bases, with 9 bases between. The germline CDR1 and CDR2 sequences are SEHNR and FQNEAQ (reference sequence). The CDR3 extends over 14 amino acids. CDR3 sequence (DNA): TGTGCCAGCAGCTTAACGGGAGTTAATCAGCCCCAGCATTTT. As protein: CASSLTGVNQPQHF.

As for this clone: Distinct nucleotide sequences in the sample also encode this CDR3. The V gene is TRBV5-6, the J gene TRBJ2-1; D not certain. This CDR3 is 11 amino acids long. Germline V gene data show CDR1 as SGHDT and CDR2 as YYEEEE. Deletions cut 4 bases from V and 4 bases from J, with 3 bases between. The CDR3 nucleotides read TGTGCCAGCAGCCTATACAATGAGCAGTTCTTC. Protein sequence: CASSLYNEQFF.

The chain employs TRBV24-1 and TRBJ2-3, with D hard to call. V lost 2 bases to trimming and J lost 2 bases, with 10 bases between them. Germline V gene sequence: CDR1 KGHDR, CDR2 SFDVKD. The CDR3 runs 15 residues. CDR3 region: CATSDWAHTTDTQYF. CDR3 sequence (DNA): TGTGCCACCAGTGATTGGGCACATACCACAGATACGCAGTATTTT.

The V and J genes are TRBV7-2 and TRBJ1-2, with 9 bases matching TRBD1. The CDR3 runs 12 residues. The V gene's germline CDR1 is SGHTA and CDR2 FQGNSA. Trimming cost V 11 bases and J 7 bases; bases outside gene matches: 8. CDR3 coding DNA: TGTGCCGGCGACAGGGGGACCCCTGGCTACACCTTC. Translated, it gives CAGDRGTPGYTF.

As to this clone: Other DNA variants within this sample encode the same CDR3. The chain couples TRBV4-1 to TRBJ2-7, with no clear D. V dropped 0 bases and J dropped 3 bases, with 6 bases sitting between them. CDR1 is MGHRA, CDR2 YSYEKL, per germline. The CDR3 is 13 residues long. The CDR3 spells CASSQDRYYEQYF. The DNA for the CDR3 is TGCGCCAGCAGCCAAGATAGATACTACGAGCAGTACTTC.

This chain links TRBV10-1 with TRBJ2-5; tentatively, D is TRBD2 (5 bases). Germline V gene lookup returns CDR1 WNHNN and CDR2 SYGVQD (reference sequence). Trimming took off 1 base at V and 2 bases at J, with 17 bases between the two ends. The CDR3 length is 17 residues. This chain's CDR3 is CASSELGSEGTQETQYF. The DNA for the CDR3 is TGCGCCAGCAGTGAGTTAGGGTCCGAGGGCACACAAGAGACCCAGTACTTC.

This clone was observed a few times. The rearrangement links TRBV5-1 to TRBJ2-5; weak D call: TRBD2 (5 bases). V gave up 1 base and J gave up 4 bases, with 11 bases separating them. The length of the CDR3 is 14 residues. The germline V gene has CDR1 SGHRS and CDR2 YFSETQ. The CDR3 DNA reads as TGCGCCAGCAGCTTGTTCGGGGAGCGAGAGACCCAGTACTTC. This encodes CASSLFGERETQYF.

This chain links TRBV19 with TRBJ2-1, with 10 bases fitting TRBD2. V lost 0 bases and J lost 4; bases outside the gene matches: 3. The CDR3 has 16 amino acids. CDR1 is LNHDA and CDR2 is SQIVND in the germline V gene (reference sequence). The CDR3 spells CASSIDPAGGYNEQFF. CDR3 DNA: TGTGCCAGTAGTATAGATCCAGCGGGGGGGTACAATGAGCAGTTCTTC.

CDR3 in DNA: TGTGCCACATACAGGGGAACAGATACGCAGTATTTT. It is translated as CATYRGTDTQYF. The chain joins TRBV7-9 to TRBJ2-3, with 7 positions matching TRBD1. Germline V CDR1 and CDR2: SEHNR, FQNEAQ (reference sequence). The CDR3 is made up of 12 amino acids. The V segment lost 10 bases and the J segment 3 bases; nucleotides outside the gene matches: 4.

The rearrangement joins TRBV5-4 to TRBJ2-5; a weak D match, TRBD1 (5 bases). Trimming shortened V by 2 bases and J by 3 bases, and 11 bases separated the two germline ends. There are 14 residues in the CDR3. The germline gives CDR1 SGHNT, CDR2 YYREEE (reference sequence). The CDR3 loop is CASSLYQGKETQYF. In DNA form, the CDR3 reads TGTGCCAGCAGCTTATACCAGGGAAAAGAGACCCAGTACTTC.

This chain links TRBV6-4 with TRBJ2-1, with 9 bases matching TRBD2. The germline CDR1 and CDR2 sequences are MRHNA and SNTAGT. V lost 0 bases, J lost 3 bases, and 3 bases stayed unmatched. CDR3 length: 16 amino acids. As DNA, the CDR3 is TGTGCCAGCAGTGACTCTGCTAGCGGGGACTACAATGAGCAGTTCTTC. Translating it yields CASSDSASGDYNEQFF.

In its sample, this clone was seen once. This sequence joins TRBV5-1 and TRBJ1-2, with 7 nucleotides matching TRBD1. Germline assignment: CDR1 SGHRS and CDR2 YFSETQ. The V and J ends lost 0 bases and 8 bases, in that order; junction bases with no gene match: 7. The CDR3 is 14 residues long. Here the CDR3 DNA reads TGCGCCAGCAGCTTGGCCCAGGGGGTAGAGGGCTACACCTTC. This translates into CASSLAQGVEGYTF. Full variable domain (rest looked up from reference TRBV5-1 and TRBJ1-2): KAGVTQTPRYLIKTRGQQVTLSCSPISGHRSVSWYQQTPGQGLQFLFEYFSETQRNKGNFPGRFSGRQFSNSRSEMNVSTLELGDSALYLCASSLAQGVEGYTFGSGTRLTVV.

The chain uses TRBV7-6 and TRBJ2-1; 10 positions agree with TRBD2. V shed 5 bases and J 6 bases; nucleotides not matched to a gene: 10. The germline CDR1 and CDR2 sequences are SGHVS and FNYEAQ. The CDR3 is made up of 16 amino acids. This chain's CDR3 is CASSKSTSGVGNEQFF. CDR3 coding DNA: TGTGCCAGCAGCAAAAGTACTAGCGGGGTAGGCAATGAGCAGTTCTTC. Full variable domain (rest looked up from reference TRBV7-6 and TRBJ2-1): GAGVSQSPRYKVTKRGQDVALRCDPISGHVSLYWYRQALGQGPEFLTYFNYEAQQDKSGLPNDRFSAERPEGSISTLTIQRTEQRDSAMYRCASSKSTSGVGNEQFFGPGTRLTVL.

This rearrangement joins TRBV11-2 to TRBJ1-1, with D hard to call. CDR1 is SGHAT, CDR2 FQNNGV, per germline. V lost 1 base to trimming and J lost 1 base, with 10 bases between them. The CDR3 covers 15 residues. The DNA for the CDR3 is TGTGCCAGCAGCTTAGGCTATACGGGGAACACTGAAGCTTTCTTT. Residues: CASSLGYTGNTEAFF.